This T cell receptor (beta chain) was obtained from a study of blood T cell repertoires in COVID-19. Study overall: Spain, Italy and the United States supplied samples that represented acute and convalescent COVID-19. The cDNA or gDNA used as material had been derived from T cells, B-cell-depleted T cells, or PBMCs.

As originally analysed: Amplification of reference gene primers was used by the study to estimate nucleated cell counts. Generated by immunoSEQ multiplex PCR, the TCRdb table keeps only in-frame clones and is missing some. The V and J calls and clone size are taken from that table; D and trimming were inferred from the DNA. The table has about 140,000 clones, 60% to 85% seen once. CDR1 and CDR2 (germline): SNHLY, FYNNEI. This CDR3 spans 13 amino acids. V gave up 6 bases and J gave up 10 bases; unmatched junction bases: 4. The chain is built from TRBV2 and TRBJ2-1; 12 nucleotides align to TRBD2. Sequencing used peripheral blood. The TCR comes from a man aged 50 or older with acute or convalescent COVID-19. This CDR3 is CASRLAGGYEQFF. The CDR3 DNA reads TGTGCCAGCAGGCTAGCGGGGGGGTACGAGCAGTTCTTC.